This TCR beta chain was found in a study of CD8+CD57+ T cells in acquired aplastic anemia. Patients chosen for sequencing had CD8+CD57+ cells that had expanded, as shown by flow cytometry. J gave up 5 bases and V 6 bases, and 3 bases lay outside the gene matches. Germline values: CDR1 MNHNS, CDR2 SASEGT. The CDR3 covers 12 residues. The TCR beta profiling, which covered VDJ combination and CDR3 sequence, was carried out using genomic DNA as the template. One entry per CDR3 protein results from TCRdb running MiXCR on the reads. The data contain about 170,000 distinct CDR3 sequences, less than 60% of them singletons. In its sample, this clonotype was seen many times.

The clonotype comes from a human donor with aplastic anemia. The rearrangement joins TRBV6-1 to TRBJ2-5; 7 bases are a match to TRBD2. The sample was sorted CD4+, CD8+, or CD8+CD57+ T cells (not recorded which) from PBMCs. The CDR3 DNA sequence: TGTGCCAGCAGCGCCGGGGGGGAGACCCAGTACTTC. It encodes CASSAGGETQYF.